The present entry profiles one T cell receptor (beta chain) with its context. What it binds is unknown. In the naive CD8 group, cells lacked CD45RO and were positively selected for CCR7, so terminally differentiated effector memory CD45RA+ cells were left out. This entry is derived from a study of shared clonotypes between healthy human individuals. Study-level findings and limits: On the whole, naive subsets had larger estimated richness than memory subsets had. There were few donors, and this limited the genetic and exposure-history diversity represented.

The CDR3 sequence is 12 residues long. Deletions cut 6 bases from V and 6 bases from J, with 10 bases between. CDR1 is SGHRS, CDR2 YFSETQ, per germline. Every subset had its genomic DNA shared out evenly among several immunoSEQ plates. Using immunoSEQ multiplex PCR, the repertoire was profiled, and TCRdb retains in-frame clones only, with some absent. The sample shows roughly 2,000,000 clones, roughly 95% of them seen only once. The gene calls are TRBV5-1 and TRBJ2-1, with D unresolved. The sequence came from a man aged 18 to 29 in good health. Some clones in this sample may be carry-over from other donors' samples. Material: naive CD8+ T cells from PBMCs. CDR3 in amino acids: CASIDLLNEQFF. The CDR3 DNA reads TGCGCCAGCATAGACTTGCTCAATGAGCAGTTCTTC.